This T cell receptor (beta chain) was profiled in a study of blood T cell repertoires in COVID-19. Study in general: Acute and convalescent COVID-19 samples came from the United States, Italy and Spain. From T cells, B-cell-depleted T cells, or PBMCs came the material, which was cDNA or gDNA.

While infection was still active, Seattle patients were enrolled and then followed longitudinally. The authors' processing: Cell counts per sample came from amplifying reference gene primers. The data were produced by immunoSEQ multiplex PCR, yet TCRdb's version contains in-frame clones alone and is incomplete. V, J and clone size reflect that table, while D and trimming were determined from the DNA. Found here are about 210,000 clones, roughly 80% of them singletons; the top ten hold about 5.6%. The sample consisted of peripheral blood. The clonotype comes from a woman in her seventies with COVID-19, enrolled during active disease.

The chain's CDR3 is CASSSRTSGRGSEQFF. The DNA for the CDR3 is TGTGCCAGCAGCTCCCGGACTAGCGGGAGGGGGAGTGAGCAGTTCTTC. V gene TRBV9 combines with J gene TRBJ2-1, with 15 bases that match TRBD2. Losses at the gene ends were 4 bases for V and 9 bases for J; bases not matched to a gene: 8. Germline values: CDR1 SGDLS, CDR2 YYNGEE. The CDR3 extends over 16 amino acids.